This T cell receptor beta chain appears in the sequencing data of a study of human T cells and chemical hapten exposure. Study results and limitations: The number of TCRs over 1 in 1000 frequency stayed unchanged after DPC.

Germline CDR1 is SGDLS and CDR2 is YYNGEE. Trimming cost V 4 bases and J 6 bases, with 17 bases left between them. The CDR3 is 14 amino acids. The time point denotes: patch test 2, 6 weeks after DPC sensitization. The treatment denotes: therapeutic diphenylcyclopropenone sensitization with weekly scalp DPC. Donors were 18 to 70-year-old alopecia patients suitable for DPC. TCRdb re-called the RACE reads through MiXCR, storing one row per CDR3 protein. Of over 35,000 distinct CDR3 sequences listed, just under 9% are singletons. This clonotype has more than one count but fewer than ten. Antigen unknown. The V and J genes are TRBV9 and TRBJ2-7, with D perhaps TRBD2 (7 bases). The specimen was whole blood, collected in connection with sensitization to the hapten diphenylcyclopropenone (DPC). The TCR originated in a woman aged 40-49 years with alopecia areata. Some clones in this sample may be carry-over from other donors' samples. In DNA form, the CDR3 reads TGTGCCAGCAGCCTAGTGGGGGGGCGGACCGAGCAGTACTTC. The encoded protein is CASSLVGGRTEQYF.